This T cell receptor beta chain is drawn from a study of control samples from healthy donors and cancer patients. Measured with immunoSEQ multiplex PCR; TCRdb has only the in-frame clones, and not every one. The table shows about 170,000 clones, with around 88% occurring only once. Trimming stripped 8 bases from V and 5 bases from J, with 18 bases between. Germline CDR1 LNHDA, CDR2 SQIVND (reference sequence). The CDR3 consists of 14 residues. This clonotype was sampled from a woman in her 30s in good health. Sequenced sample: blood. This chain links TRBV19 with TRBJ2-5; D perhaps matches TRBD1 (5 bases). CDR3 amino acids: CASGTGPGMETQYF. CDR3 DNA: TGTGCCAGTGGAACTGGGCCAGGGATGGAGACCCAGTACTTC. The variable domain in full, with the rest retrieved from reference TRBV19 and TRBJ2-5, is DGGITQSPKYLFRKEGQNVTLSCEQNLNHDAMYWYRQDPGQGLRLIYYSQIVNDFQKGDIAEGYSVSREKKESFPLTVTSAQKNPTAFYLCASGTGPGMETQYFGPGTRLLVL.